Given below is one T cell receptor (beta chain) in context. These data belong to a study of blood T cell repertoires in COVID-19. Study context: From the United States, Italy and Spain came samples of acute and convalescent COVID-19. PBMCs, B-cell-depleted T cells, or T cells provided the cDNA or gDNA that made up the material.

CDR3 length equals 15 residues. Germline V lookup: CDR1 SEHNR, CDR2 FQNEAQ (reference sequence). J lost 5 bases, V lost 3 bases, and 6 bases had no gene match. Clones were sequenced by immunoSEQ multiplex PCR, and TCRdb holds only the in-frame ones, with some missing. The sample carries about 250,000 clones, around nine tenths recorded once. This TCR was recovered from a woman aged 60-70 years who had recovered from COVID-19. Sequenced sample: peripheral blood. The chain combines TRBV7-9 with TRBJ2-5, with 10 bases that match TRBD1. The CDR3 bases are TGTGCCAGCAGCTTGACAGGGGGCGCCGGGGAGACCCAGTACTTC. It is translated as CASSLTGGAGETQYF.